The clone carrying this T cell receptor beta chain appeared many times. This CDR3 is 17 amino acids long. V was trimmed by 3 bases and J by 1 base, leaving 16 bases between them. Germline loops: CDR1 SGHAT, CDR2 FQDESV (reference sequence). The authors built TCR beta libraries using iRepertoire HTBI primers and Arm-PCR of CDR3 regions. Original analysis: The samples included 60 to 75 TRBV and some 15 TRBJ segments. MiXCR, applied by TCRdb to the multiplex PCR reads, yields one record per CDR3 protein. The V and J calls and clone size come from TCRdb's table, not from the authors' own analysis. The sample yields over 500,000 distinct CDR3 sequences, 16% seen once. This sample is part of a study of regulatory T cells in long-lasting Graves disease. The overall study: Patients with new Graves' disease had used antithyroid drugs below 3 months.

Stated time point: newly diagnosed GD, antithyroid drugs for less than 3 months. The authors made the TCR library using RNA they extracted from PBMCs. A further study also used this sample, focusing on T cells in Graves' hyperthyroidism and ophthalmopathy.

The sequencing used peripheral blood mononuclear cells (PBMCs), collected at new diagnosis, from a patient treated with antithyroid drugs. The V call is TRBV11-1, the J call TRBJ2-1; possible D gene TRBD2, 6 bases. The sequence came from a woman under 40 with Graves disease. In DNA form, the CDR3 reads TGTGCCAGCAGCTTGGGAGGTCTGGGGGGTTCCTACAATGAGCAGTTCTTC. Translating gives CASSLGGLGGSYNEQFF. The full variable domain, with the rest looked up from reference TRBV11-1 and TRBJ2-1, is EAEVAQSPRYKITEKSQAVAFWCDPISGHATLYWYRQILGQGPELLVQFQDESVVDDSQLPKDRFSAERLKGVDSTLKIQPAELGDSAMYLCASSLGGLGGSYNEQFFGPGTRLTVL.